This TCR beta chain was sequenced in a study of blood T cell repertoires in COVID-19. Background on the study: Samples came from the United States, Italy and Spain, spanning acute and convalescent COVID-19. PBMCs, B-cell-depleted T cells, or T cells were the source of the cDNA or gDNA that made up the material.

This CDR3 spans 14 amino acids. Germline CDR1 reads SGHDT; CDR2 reads YYEEEE. V shed 4 bases, J shed 3 bases, and the junction held 5 bases outside the gene matches. In the authors' workflow: Amplification with reference gene primers provided the estimates of nucleated cell counts. Sequencing used immunoSEQ multiplex PCR; TCRdb keeps in-frame clones, though not all of them. Clonal size and the V and J genes are those of that table, whereas D and trimming came from the DNA. The repertoire holds more than 80,000 clones, with around 80% as singletons. A single count supports this clone. This receptor was obtained from a man between 50 and 59 years old with active or convalescent COVID-19. The sample comprised peripheral blood. The J gene is TRBJ2-5, the V gene TRBV5-6, with 8 bases lining up with TRBD1. The CDR3 protein is CASSKGQAEETQYF. CDR3 bases: TGTGCCAGCAGCAAGGGACAGGCAGAAGAGACCCAGTACTTC.